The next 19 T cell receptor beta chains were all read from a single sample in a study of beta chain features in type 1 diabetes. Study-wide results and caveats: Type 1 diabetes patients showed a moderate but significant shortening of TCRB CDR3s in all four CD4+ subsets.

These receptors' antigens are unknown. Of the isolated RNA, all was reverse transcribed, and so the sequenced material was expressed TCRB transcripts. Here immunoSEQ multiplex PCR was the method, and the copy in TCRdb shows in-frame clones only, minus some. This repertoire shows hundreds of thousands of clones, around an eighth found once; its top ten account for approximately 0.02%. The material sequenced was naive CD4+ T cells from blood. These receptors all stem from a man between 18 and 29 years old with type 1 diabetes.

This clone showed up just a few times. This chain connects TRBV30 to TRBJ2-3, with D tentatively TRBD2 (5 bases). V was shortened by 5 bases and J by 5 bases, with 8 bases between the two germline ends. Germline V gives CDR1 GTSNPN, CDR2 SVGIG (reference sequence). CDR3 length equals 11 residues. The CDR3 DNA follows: TGTGCCTGGGCCCGGGGAGATACGCAGTATTTT. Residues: CAWARGDTQYF.

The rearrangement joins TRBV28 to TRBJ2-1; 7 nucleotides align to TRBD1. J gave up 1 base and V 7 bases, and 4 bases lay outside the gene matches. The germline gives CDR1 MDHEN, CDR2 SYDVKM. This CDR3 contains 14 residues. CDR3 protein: CASNQDRSYNEQFF. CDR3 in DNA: TGTGCCAGCAATCAGGACAGGTCCTACAATGAGCAGTTCTTC.

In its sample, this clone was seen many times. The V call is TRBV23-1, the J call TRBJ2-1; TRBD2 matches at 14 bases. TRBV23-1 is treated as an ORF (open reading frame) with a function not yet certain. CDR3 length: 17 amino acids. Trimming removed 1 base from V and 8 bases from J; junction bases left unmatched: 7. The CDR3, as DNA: TGCGCCAGCAGTCAATTGACTAGCGGGGGGGTCGAGGATGAGCAGTTCTTC. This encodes CASSQLTSGGVEDEQFF.

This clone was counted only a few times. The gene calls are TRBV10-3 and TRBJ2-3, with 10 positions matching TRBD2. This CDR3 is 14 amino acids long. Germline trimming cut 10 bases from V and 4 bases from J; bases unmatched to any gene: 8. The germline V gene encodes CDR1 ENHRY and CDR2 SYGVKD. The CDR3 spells CATERGGLPDTQYF. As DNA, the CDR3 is TGTGCCACCGAGCGGGGGGGCCTCCCAGATACGCAGTATTTT.

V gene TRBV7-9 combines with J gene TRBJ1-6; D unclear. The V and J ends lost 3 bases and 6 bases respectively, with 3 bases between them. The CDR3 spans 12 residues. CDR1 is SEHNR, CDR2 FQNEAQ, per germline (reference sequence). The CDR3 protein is CASSFLNSPLHF. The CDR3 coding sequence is TGTGCCAGCAGCTTCCTTAATTCACCCCTCCACTTT. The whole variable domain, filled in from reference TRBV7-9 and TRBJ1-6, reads DTGVSQNPRHKITKRGQNVTFRCDPISEHNRLYWYRQTLGQGPEFLTYFQNEAQLEKSRLLSDRFSAERPKGSFSTLEIQRTEQGDSAMYLCASSFLNSPLHFGNGTRLTVT.

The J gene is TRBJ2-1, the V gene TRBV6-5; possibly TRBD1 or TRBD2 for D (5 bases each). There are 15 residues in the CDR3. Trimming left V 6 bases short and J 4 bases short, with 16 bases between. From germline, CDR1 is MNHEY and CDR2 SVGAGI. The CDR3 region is CASRSPGPQYNEQFF. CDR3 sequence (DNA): TGTGCCAGCAGATCCCCGGGACCGCAATACAATGAGCAGTTCTTC.

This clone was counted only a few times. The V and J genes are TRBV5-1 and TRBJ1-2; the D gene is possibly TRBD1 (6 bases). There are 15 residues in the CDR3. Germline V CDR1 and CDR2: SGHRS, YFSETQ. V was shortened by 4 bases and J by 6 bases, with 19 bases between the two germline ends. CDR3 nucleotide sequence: TGCGCCAGCAGCCTCATTACACAGGGATTAGATGGCTACACCTTC. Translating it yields CASSLITQGLDGYTF.

For the CDR3, the DNA is TGTGCCAGCAGCGCCCGACAGGCCGGAGGCAAAAACATTCAGTACTTC. Protein product: CASSARQAGGKNIQYF. The J gene is TRBJ2-4, the V gene TRBV9; D possibly corresponds to TRBD1 (6 bases). The CDR3 consists of 16 residues. V dropped 3 bases and J dropped 3 bases, with 16 bases sitting between them. In germline, CDR1 is SGDLS, CDR2 YYNGEE.

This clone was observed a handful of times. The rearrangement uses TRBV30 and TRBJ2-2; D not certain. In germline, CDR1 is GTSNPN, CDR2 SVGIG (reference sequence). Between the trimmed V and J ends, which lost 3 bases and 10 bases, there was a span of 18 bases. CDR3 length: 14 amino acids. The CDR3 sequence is CAWRAEDLMAELFF. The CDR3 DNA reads TGTGCCTGGAGGGCCGAGGATTTAATGGCGGAGCTGTTTTTT. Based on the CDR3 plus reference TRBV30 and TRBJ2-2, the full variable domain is SQTIHQWPATLVQPVGSPLSLECTVEGTSNPNLYWYRQAAGRGLQLLFYSVGIGQISSEVPQNLSASRPQDRQFILSSKKLLLSDSGFYLCAWRAEDLMAELFFGEGSRLTVL.

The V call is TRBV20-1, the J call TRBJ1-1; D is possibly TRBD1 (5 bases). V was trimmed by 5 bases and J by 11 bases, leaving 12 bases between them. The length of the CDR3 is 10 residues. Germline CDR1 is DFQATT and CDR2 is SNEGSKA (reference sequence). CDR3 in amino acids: CSAPSGRAFF. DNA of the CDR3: TGCAGTGCTCCCTCGGGACGGGCTTTCTTT.

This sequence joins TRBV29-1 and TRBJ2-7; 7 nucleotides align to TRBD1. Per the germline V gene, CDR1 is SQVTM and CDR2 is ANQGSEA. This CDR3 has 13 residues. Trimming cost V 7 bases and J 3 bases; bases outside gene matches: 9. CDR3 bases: TGCAGCGCAAGGGGGACAGACCTCTACGAGCAGTACTTC. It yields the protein CSARGTDLYEQYF.

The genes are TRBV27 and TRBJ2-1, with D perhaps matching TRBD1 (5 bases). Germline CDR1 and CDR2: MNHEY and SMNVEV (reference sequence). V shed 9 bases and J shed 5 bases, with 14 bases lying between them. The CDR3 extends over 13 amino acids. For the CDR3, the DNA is TGTGCCAGTAACGGACAATTGAACAATGAGCAGTTCTTC. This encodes CASNGQLNNEQFF.

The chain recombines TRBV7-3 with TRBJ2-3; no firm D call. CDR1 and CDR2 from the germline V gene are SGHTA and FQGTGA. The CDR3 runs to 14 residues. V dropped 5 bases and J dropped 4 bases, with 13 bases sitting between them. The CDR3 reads CASSPQYPSDTQYF. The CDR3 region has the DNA TGTGCCAGCAGCCCCCAGTACCCATCAGATACGCAGTATTTT.

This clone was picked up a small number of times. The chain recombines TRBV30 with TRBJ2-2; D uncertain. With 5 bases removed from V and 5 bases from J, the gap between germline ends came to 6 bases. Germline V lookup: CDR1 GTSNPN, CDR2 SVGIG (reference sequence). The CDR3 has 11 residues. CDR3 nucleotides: TGTGCCTGGGGCTTAACCGGGGAGCTGTTTTTT. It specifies CAWGLTGELFF. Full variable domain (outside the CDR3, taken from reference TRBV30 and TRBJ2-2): SQTIHQWPATLVQPVGSPLSLECTVEGTSNPNLYWYRQAAGRGLQLLFYSVGIGQISSEVPQNLSASRPQDRQFILSSKKLLLSDSGFYLCAWGLTGELFFGEGSRLTVL.

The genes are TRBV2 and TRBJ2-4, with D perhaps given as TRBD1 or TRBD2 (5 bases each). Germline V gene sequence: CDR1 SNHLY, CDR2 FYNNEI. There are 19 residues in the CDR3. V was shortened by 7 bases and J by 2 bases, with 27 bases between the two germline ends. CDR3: CASNLDPGSPGKSKNIQYF. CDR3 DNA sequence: TGTGCCAGCAATCTGGATCCGGGGTCACCAGGGAAATCCAAAAACATTCAGTACTTC.

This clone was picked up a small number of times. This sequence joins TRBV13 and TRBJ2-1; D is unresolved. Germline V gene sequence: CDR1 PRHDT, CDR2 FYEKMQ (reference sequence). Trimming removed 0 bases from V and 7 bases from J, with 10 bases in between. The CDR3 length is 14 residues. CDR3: CASSLGYTLNEQFF. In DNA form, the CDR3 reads TGTGCCAGCAGCTTAGGGTACACTCTAAATGAGCAGTTCTTC.

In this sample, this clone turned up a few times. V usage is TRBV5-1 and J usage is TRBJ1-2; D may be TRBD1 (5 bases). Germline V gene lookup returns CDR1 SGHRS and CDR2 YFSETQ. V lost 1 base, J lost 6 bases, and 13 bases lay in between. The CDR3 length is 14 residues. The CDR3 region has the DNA TGCGCCAGCAGCTTGACAGGTCAATTGGATGGCTACACCTTC. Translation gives CASSLTGQLDGYTF.

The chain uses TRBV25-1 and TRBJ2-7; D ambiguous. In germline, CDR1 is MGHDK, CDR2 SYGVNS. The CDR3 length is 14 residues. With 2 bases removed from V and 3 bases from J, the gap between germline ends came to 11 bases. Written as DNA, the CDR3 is TGTGCCAGCAGTGAAGGGCACCTCGTCTACGAGCAGTACTTC. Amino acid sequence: CASSEGHLVYEQYF.

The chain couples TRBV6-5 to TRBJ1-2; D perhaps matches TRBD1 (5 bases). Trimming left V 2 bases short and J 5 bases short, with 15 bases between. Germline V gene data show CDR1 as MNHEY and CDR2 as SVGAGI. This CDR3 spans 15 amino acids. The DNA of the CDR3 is TGTGCCAGCAGTTACGGGAAGAAGGGGAGATATGGCTACACCTTC. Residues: CASSYGKKGRYGYTF.